The sequence of this TCR beta chain was determined in a study of T cell responses to AZD1222 COVID-19 vaccine. This CDR3 comprises 13 residues. Trimming cost V 3 bases and J 2 bases; bases outside gene matches: 0. Germline assignment: CDR1 DFQATT and CDR2 SNEGSKA (reference sequence). This clone was picked up one time. Its antigen is not identified. Overall study results and limits: Close to half of all spike-specific TCRs reportedly target regions of the variants that are unmutated.

This table comes from immunoSEQ multiplex PCR, and its TCRdb copy is limited to in-frame clones, with some not included. The sample lists around 130,000 clones, approximately 90% occurring once. This chain joins TRBV20-1 and TRBJ2-1, with 8 bases aligning to TRBD2. The sample in question was peripheral blood, obtained 28 days after the second dose of the MenACWY control vaccine. The receptor was derived from an adult who received the MenACWY meningococcal vaccine as a control. CDR3 loop: CSASSGTYNEQFF. CDR3 sequence (DNA): TGCAGTGCTAGTAGCGGGACCTACAATGAGCAGTTCTTC.